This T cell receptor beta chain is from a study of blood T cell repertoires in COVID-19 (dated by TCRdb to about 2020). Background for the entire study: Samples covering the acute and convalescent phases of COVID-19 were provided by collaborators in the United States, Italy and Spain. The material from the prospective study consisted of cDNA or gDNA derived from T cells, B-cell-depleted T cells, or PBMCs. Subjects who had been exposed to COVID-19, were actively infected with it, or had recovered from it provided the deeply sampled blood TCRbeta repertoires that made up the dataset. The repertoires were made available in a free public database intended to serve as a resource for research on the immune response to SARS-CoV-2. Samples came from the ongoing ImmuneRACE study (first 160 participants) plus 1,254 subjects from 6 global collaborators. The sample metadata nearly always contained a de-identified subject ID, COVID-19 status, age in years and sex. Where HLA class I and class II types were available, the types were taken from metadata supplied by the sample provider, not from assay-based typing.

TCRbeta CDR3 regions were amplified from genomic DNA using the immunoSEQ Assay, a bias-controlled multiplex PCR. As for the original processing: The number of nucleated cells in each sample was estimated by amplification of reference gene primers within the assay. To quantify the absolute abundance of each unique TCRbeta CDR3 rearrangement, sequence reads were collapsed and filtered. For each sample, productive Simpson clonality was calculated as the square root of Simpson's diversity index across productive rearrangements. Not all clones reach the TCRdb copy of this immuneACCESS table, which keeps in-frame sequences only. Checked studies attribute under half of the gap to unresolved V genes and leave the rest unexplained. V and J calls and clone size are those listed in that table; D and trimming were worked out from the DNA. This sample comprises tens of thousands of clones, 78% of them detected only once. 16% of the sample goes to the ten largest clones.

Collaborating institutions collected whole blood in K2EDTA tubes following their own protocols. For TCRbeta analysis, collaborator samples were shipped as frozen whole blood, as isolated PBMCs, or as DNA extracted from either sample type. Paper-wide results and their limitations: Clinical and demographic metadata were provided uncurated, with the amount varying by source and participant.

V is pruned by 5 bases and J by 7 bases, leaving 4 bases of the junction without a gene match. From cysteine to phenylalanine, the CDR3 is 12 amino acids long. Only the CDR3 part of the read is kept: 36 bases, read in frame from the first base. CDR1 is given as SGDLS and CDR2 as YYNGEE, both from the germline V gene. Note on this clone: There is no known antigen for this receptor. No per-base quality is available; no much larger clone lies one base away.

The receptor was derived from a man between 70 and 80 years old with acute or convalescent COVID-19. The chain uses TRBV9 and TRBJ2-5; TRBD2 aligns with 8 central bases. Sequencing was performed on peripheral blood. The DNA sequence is TGTGCCAGCAGTGACCTAGCGGGGACCCAGTACTTC. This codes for CASSDLAGTQYF.